The rows below give T cell receptor beta chains drawn from one sample of a study of lung T cells in sarcoidosis with Löfgren's syndrome. Via MiXCR, TCRdb re-called the reads, giving one row per CDR3 protein. The sample has roughly 63,000 distinct CDR3 sequences; over 20% are singletons. Sequencing was done on a sample of CD4+ T cells from PBMCs. These receptors originate from a human donor with sarcoidosis (Löfgren's syndrome or another form), or a control subject (not recorded which). CDR3s include the opening cysteine and the closing phenylalanine or tryptophan. D genes are given only for firm matches. Size tells how often a clone was seen (once, few, many) or the class of an expanded clone, and some rows leave it out.

many TRBJ2-3 NA TRBV27 CASSLSTGSTDTQYF
many TRBJ1-5 NA TRBV2 CASVRGSNQPQHF
NA TRBJ2-3 NA TRBV9 CASSVVQDTRYF
many TRBJ2-1 TRBD2 TRBV7-9 CASSLTRLAENPRNEQFF
NA TRBJ1-1 NA TRBV5-4 CATSSRGENTEAFF
few TRBJ2-7 NA TRBV9 CASSSSGTSEFKYF
many TRBJ2-3 NA TRBV29-1 CSVDQGTDTQYF
many TRBJ2-1 NA TRBV3-1 CASSQSLGYNEQFF
many TRBJ2-7 NA TRBV27 CASSPLGAAFYEQYF
NA TRBJ2-2 TRBD2 TRBV12-3/TRBV12-4 CASSPTSASTGELFF
NA TRBJ2-1 NA TRBV5-1 CASSSGATTYNEQFF
few TRBJ2-6 NA TRBV12-3/TRBV12-4 CASSFESSGANVLTF
NA TRBJ2-2 TRBD1 TRBV19 CASRGRSNTGELFF
many TRBJ2-3 NA TRBV6-6 CASSYLDFTDTQYF
many TRBJ1-5 NA TRBV28 CASSFQRGLEQPQHF
medium-sized TRBJ2-3 NA TRBV7-2 CASSFGLAGTDTQYF
few TRBJ2-3 NA TRBV14 CASSRSRGAGDTQYF
NA TRBJ1-3 NA TRBV20-1 CSARDPKIENTIYF
many TRBJ1-1 NA TRBV6-2/TRBV6-3 CASSPHVNTEAFF
NA TRBJ2-1 NA TRBV7-9 CASSFQGPAGSNEQSF
many TRBJ1-5 NA TRBV20-1 CSASDGIGNQPQHF
few TRBJ2-7 TRBD1 TRBV4-3 CASSQGRTGGYEQYF
once TRBJ2-3 NA TRBV6-1 CASSEWSRADTQYF